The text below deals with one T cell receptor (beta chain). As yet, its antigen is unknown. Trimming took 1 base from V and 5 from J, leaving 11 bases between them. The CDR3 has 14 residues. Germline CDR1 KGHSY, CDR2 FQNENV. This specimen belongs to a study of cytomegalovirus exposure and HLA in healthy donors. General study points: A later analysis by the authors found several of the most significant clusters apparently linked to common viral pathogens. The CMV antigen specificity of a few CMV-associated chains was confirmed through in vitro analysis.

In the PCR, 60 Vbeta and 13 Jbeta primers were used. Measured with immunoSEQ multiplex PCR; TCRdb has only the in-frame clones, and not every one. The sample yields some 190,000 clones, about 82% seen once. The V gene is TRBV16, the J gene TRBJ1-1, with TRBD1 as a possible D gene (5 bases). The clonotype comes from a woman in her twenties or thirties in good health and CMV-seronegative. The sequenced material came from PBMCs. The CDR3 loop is CASSQFGRETEAFF. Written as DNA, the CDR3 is TGTGCCAGCAGCCAATTCGGCAGGGAAACTGAAGCTTTCTTT.